This is a list of T cell receptor beta chains from one sample in a study of CD8+CD57+ T cells in acquired aplastic anemia. TCRdb independently ran MiXCR on the reads; one entry per CDR3 protein. The sample lists under 250,000 distinct CDR3 sequences; 50% to 70% were seen once. Specimen: sorted CD4+, CD8+, or CD8+CD57+ T cells (not recorded which) from PBMCs. All receptors derive from a human donor with aplastic anemia. The CDR3 runs from the conserved cysteine through the conserved F or W.

V gene	J gene	CDR3 length	CDR3 protein
TRBV7-3	TRBJ2-1	16	CASSPHLAGGYNEQFF
TRBV6-1	TRBJ1-4	12	CASREFREKLFF
TRBV5-1	TRBJ2-7	15	CASSSGLGAGYEQYF
TRBV12-3/TRBV12-4	TRBJ2-1	14	CASRLLGVNNEQFF
TRBV12-3/TRBV12-4	TRBJ1-1	16	CASSPDVWTGYPEAFF
TRBV7-2	TRBJ2-1	13	CASSLTRYNEQFF
TRBV29-1	TRBJ2-7	12	CSVGSGRAGQYF
TRBV14	TRBJ1-2	15	CASSQVENQGGGYTF
TRBV15	TRBJ2-2	18	CATSSRTTGTEGSGELFF
TRBV20-1	TRBJ2-1	11	CGARQGNEQFF
TRBV3-1	TRBJ1-6	13	CASSTHYNSPLHF
TRBV7-6	TRBJ2-5	14	CASSLVGGVETQYF
TRBV5-1	TRBJ2-7	15	CASSLDRWISYEQYF
TRBV14	TRBJ2-7	18	CASSQDYVYWDRNYEQYF
TRBV10-3	TRBJ2-1	15	CAISEIQGTDIEQFF
TRBV7-2	TRBJ2-5	13	CASSPASQETQYF
TRBV10-3	TRBJ2-7	16	CAISESNSAGSYEQYF
TRBV7-9	TRBJ2-1	16	CASTRWHQAGPNEQFF
TRBV19	TRBJ2-3	13	CASSTTGYGTQYF
TRBV9	TRBJ2-3	15	CASSVELAGTDTQYF
TRBV20-1	TRBJ2-3	15	CSASRAGGRTDKQYF
TRBV6-5	TRBJ2-7	14	CASSTGTEFYEQYF